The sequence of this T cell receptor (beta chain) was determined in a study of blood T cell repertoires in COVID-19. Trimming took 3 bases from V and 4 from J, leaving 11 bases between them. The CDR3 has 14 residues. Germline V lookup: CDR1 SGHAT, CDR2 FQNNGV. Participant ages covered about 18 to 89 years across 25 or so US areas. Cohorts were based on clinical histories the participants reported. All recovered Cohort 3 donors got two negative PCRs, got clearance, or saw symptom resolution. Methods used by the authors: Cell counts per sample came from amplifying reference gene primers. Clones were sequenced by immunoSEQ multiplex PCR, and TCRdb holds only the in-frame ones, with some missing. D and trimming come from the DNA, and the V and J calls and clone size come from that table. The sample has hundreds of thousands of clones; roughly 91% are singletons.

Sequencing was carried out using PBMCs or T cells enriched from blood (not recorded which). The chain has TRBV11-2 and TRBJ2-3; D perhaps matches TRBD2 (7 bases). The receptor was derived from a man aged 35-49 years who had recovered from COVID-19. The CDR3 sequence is CASSFRGAADTQYF. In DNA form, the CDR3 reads TGTGCCAGCAGCTTTCGGGGGGCGGCAGATACGCAGTATTTT. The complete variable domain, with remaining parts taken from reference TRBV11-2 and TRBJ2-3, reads EAGVAQSPRYKIIEKRQSVAFWCNPISGHATLYWYQQILGQGPKLLIQFQNNGVVDDSQLPKDRFSAERLKGVDSTLKIQPAKLEDSAVYLCASSFRGAADTQYFGPGTRLTVL.